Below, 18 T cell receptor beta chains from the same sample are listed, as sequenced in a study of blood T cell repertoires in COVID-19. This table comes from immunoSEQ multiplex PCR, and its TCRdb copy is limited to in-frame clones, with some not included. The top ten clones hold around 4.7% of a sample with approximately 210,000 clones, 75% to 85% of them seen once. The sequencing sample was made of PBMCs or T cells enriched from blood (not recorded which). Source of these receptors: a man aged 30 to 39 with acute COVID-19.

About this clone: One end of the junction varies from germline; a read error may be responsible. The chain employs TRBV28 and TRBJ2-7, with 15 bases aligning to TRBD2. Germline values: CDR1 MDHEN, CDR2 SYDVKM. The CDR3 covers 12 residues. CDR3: CASSDGLAGGDF. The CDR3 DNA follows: TGTGCCAGCAGTGACGGACTAGCGGGGGGGGACTTC.

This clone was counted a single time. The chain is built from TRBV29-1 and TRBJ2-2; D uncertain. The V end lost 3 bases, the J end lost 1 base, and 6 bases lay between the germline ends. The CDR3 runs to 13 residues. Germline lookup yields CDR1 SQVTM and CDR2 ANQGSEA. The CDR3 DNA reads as TGCAGCGTTGAGGTTAGGAACACCGGGGAGCTGTTTTTT. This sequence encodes CSVEVRNTGELFF.

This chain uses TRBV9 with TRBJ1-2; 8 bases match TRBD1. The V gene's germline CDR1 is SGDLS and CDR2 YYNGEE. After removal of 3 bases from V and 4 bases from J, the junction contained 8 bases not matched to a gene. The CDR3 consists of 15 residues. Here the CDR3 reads CASSAQGAQGYGYTF. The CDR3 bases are TGTGCCAGCAGCGCTCAGGGGGCGCAAGGCTATGGCTACACCTTC.

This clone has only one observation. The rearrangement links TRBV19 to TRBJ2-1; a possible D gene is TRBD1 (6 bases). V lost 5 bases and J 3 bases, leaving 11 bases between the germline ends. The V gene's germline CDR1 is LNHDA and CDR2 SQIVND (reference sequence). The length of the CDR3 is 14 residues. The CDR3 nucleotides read TGTGCCAGTAGTGAGAACAGGGACTACAATGAGCAGTTCTTC. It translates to CASSENRDYNEQFF.

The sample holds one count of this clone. The CDR3 sequence is CAWTRQGGGYTF. DNA of the CDR3: TGTGCCTGGACCCGACAGGGGGGAGGCTACACCTTC. The chain couples TRBV30 to TRBJ1-2; TRBD1 agrees at 9 bases. Germline V gives CDR1 GTSNPN, CDR2 SVGIG (reference sequence). V shed 4 bases and J 8 bases; nucleotides not matched to a gene: 5. The CDR3 is made up of 12 amino acids.

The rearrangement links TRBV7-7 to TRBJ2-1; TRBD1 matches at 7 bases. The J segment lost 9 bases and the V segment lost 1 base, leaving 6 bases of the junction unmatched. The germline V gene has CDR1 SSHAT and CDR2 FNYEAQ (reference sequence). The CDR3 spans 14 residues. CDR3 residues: CASSLEVGGSEQFF. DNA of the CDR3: TGTGCCAGCAGCTTAGAAGTAGGGGGCAGTGAGCAGTTCTTC.

CDR3 loop: CASSVAGGDDRTQYF. The CDR3 DNA reads as TGTGCCAGCAGCGTAGCGGGGGGCGATGATAGGACCCAGTACTTC. The chain joins TRBV9 to TRBJ2-5, with a tentative D call TRBD2 (7 bases). With 0 bases removed from V and 7 bases from J, the gap between germline ends came to 16 bases. The CDR3 totals 15 residues. CDR1 is SGDLS, CDR2 YYNGEE, per germline.

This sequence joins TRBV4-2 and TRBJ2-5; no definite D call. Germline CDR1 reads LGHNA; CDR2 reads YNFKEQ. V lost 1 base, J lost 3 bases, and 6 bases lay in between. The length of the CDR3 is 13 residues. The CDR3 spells CASSQGRKETQYF. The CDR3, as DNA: TGTGCCAGCAGCCAAGGCAGAAAAGAGACCCAGTACTTC.

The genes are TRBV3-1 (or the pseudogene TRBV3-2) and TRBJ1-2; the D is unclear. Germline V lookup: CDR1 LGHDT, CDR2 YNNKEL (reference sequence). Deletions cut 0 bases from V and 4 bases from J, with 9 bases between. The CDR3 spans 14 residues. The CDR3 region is CASSQDLEIYGYTF. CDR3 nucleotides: TGTGCCAGCAGCCAAGATCTGGAGATCTATGGCTACACCTTC.

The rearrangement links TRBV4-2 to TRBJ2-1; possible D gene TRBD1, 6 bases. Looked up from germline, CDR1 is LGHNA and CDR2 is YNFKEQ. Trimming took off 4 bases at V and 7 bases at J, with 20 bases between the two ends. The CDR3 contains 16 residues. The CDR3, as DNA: TGTGCCAGCAGCCCTTACGCCGCAGGGGCGGCGAATGAGCAGTTCTTC. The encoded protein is CASSPYAAGAANEQFF.

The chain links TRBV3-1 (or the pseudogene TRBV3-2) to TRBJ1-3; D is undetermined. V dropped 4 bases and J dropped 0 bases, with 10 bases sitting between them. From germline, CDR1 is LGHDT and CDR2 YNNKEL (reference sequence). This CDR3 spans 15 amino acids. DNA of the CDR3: TGTGCCAGCAGCCCCGACTTGAGCTCTGGAAACACCATATATTTT. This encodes CASSPDLSSGNTIYF.

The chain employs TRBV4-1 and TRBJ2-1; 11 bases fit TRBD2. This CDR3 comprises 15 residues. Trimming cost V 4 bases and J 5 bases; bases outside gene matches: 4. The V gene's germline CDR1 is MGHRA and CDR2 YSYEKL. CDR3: CASSLTSGGHNEQFF. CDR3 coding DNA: TGCGCCAGCAGCCTCACTAGCGGGGGCCACAATGAGCAGTTCTTC.

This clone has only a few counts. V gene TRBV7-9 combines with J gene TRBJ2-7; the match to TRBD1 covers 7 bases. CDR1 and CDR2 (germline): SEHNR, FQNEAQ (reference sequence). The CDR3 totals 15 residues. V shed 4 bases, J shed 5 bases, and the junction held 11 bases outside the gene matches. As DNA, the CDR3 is TGTGCCAGCAGCTCTCGACAGGGACGAGGGGACGAGCAGTACTTC. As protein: CASSSRQGRGDEQYF.

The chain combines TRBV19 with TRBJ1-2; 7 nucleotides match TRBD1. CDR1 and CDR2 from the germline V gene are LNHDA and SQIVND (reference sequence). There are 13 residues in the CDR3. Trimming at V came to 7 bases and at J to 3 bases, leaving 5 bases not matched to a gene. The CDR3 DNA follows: TGTGCCAGTACTACAGGGGAACACTATGGCTACACCTTC. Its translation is CASTTGEHYGYTF.

CDR3 amino acids: CASSPGVPIQYF. CDR3 coding DNA: TGTGCCAGCAGCCCCGGGGTCCCCATTCAGTACTTC. The chain has TRBV6-5 and TRBJ2-4; D may be TRBD2 (5 bases). The germline V gene has CDR1 MNHEY and CDR2 SVGAGI. V was cut by 6 bases and J by 9 bases, with 12 bases left in between. The CDR3 spans 12 residues.

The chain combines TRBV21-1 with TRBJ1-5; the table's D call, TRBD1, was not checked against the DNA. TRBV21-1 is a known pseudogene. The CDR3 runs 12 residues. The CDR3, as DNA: TGTGCCAGCACCGCAGGTCGTGAGCCCCAGCATTTT. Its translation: CASTAGREPQHF.

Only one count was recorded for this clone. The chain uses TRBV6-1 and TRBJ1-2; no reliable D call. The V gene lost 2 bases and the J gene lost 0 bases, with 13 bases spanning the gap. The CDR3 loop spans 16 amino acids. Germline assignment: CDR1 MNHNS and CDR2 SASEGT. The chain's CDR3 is CASSEWRTTPNYGYTF. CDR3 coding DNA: TGTGCCAGCAGTGAATGGAGGACCACTCCTAACTATGGCTACACCTTC.

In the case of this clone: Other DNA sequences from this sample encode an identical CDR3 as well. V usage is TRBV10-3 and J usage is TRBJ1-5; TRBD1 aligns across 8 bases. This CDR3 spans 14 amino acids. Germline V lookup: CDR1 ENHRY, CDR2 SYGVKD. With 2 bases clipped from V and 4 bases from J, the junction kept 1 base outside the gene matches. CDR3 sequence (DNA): TGTGCCATCAGTGAGGGACAGGGTAATCAGCCCCAGCATTTT. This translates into CAISEGQGNQPQHF.